This entry describes one T cell receptor beta chain. The source of the sample is a study of blood T cell repertoires in COVID-19. About the research overall: Italy, Spain and the United States were the sources of the convalescent and acute COVID-19 samples. PBMCs, B-cell-depleted T cells, or T cells were the source of the cDNA or gDNA that made up the material.

In the original processing: Reference gene primers were amplified, and this amplification served to estimate nucleated cell counts. Libraries were prepared by immunoSEQ multiplex PCR; TCRdb keeps only in-frame clonotypes and omits some of them. V, J and clone size derive from that table, while D and trimming were established from the DNA sequence. This table has 150,000 to 200,000 clones, 60% to 85% appearing once. The receptor comes from a man between 65 and 85 years old with acute or convalescent COVID-19. The sequencing sample was made of peripheral blood.

CDR3 in DNA: TGTGCCAGCAGCCTACAGGGGGTGGGTGGGGCCAACGTCCTGACTTTC. It encodes CASSLQGVGGANVLTF. V is TRBV28 and J is TRBJ2-6, with 8 bases fitting TRBD1. The trim removed 6 bases at V and 3 bases at J, leaving 7 bases unmatched. The length of the CDR3 is 16 residues. The germline V gene encodes CDR1 MDHEN and CDR2 SYDVKM.